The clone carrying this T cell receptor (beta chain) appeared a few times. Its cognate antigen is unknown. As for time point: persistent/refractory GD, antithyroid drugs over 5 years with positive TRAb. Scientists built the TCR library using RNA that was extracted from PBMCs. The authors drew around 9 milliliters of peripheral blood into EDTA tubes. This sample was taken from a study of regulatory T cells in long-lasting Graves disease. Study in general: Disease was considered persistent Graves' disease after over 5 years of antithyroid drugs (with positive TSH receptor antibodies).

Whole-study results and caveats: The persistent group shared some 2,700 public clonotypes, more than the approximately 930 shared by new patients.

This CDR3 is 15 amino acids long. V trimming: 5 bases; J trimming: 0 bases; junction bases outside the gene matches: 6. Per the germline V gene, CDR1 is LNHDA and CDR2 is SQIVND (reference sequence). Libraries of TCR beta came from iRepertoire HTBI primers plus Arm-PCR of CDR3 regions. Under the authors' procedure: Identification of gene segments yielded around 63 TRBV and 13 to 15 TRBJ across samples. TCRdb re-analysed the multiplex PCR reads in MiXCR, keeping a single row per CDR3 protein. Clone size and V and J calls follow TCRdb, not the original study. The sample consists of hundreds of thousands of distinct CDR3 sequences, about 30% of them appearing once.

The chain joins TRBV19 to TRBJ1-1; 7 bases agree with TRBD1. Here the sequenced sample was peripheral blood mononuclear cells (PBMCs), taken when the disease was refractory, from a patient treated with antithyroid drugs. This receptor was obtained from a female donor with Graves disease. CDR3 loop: CASSEGQSMNTEAFF. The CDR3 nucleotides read TGTGCCAGTAGTGAGGGACAGAGCATGAACACTGAAGCTTTCTTT. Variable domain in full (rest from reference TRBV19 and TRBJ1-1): DGGITQSPKYLFRKEGQNVTLSCEQNLNHDAMYWYRQDPGQGLRLIYYSQIVNDFQKGDIAEGYSVSREKKESFPLTVTSAQKNPTAFYLCASSEGQSMNTEAFFGQGTRLTVV.